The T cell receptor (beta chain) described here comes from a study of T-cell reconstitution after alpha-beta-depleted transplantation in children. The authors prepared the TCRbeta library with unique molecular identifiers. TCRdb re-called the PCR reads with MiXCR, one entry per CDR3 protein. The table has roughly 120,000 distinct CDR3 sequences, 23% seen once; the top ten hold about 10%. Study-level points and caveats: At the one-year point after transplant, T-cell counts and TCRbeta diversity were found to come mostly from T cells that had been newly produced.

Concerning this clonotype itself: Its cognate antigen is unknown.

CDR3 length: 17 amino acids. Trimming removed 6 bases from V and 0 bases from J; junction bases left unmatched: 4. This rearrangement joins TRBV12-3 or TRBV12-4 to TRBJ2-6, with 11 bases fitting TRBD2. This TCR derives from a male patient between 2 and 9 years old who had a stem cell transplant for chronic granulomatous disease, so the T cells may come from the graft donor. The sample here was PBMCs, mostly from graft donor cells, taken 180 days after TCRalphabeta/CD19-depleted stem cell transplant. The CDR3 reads CASSRLAGSSGANVLTF. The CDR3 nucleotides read TGTGCCAGCAGCCGACTAGCGGGGAGCTCTGGGGCCAACGTCCTGACTTTC.